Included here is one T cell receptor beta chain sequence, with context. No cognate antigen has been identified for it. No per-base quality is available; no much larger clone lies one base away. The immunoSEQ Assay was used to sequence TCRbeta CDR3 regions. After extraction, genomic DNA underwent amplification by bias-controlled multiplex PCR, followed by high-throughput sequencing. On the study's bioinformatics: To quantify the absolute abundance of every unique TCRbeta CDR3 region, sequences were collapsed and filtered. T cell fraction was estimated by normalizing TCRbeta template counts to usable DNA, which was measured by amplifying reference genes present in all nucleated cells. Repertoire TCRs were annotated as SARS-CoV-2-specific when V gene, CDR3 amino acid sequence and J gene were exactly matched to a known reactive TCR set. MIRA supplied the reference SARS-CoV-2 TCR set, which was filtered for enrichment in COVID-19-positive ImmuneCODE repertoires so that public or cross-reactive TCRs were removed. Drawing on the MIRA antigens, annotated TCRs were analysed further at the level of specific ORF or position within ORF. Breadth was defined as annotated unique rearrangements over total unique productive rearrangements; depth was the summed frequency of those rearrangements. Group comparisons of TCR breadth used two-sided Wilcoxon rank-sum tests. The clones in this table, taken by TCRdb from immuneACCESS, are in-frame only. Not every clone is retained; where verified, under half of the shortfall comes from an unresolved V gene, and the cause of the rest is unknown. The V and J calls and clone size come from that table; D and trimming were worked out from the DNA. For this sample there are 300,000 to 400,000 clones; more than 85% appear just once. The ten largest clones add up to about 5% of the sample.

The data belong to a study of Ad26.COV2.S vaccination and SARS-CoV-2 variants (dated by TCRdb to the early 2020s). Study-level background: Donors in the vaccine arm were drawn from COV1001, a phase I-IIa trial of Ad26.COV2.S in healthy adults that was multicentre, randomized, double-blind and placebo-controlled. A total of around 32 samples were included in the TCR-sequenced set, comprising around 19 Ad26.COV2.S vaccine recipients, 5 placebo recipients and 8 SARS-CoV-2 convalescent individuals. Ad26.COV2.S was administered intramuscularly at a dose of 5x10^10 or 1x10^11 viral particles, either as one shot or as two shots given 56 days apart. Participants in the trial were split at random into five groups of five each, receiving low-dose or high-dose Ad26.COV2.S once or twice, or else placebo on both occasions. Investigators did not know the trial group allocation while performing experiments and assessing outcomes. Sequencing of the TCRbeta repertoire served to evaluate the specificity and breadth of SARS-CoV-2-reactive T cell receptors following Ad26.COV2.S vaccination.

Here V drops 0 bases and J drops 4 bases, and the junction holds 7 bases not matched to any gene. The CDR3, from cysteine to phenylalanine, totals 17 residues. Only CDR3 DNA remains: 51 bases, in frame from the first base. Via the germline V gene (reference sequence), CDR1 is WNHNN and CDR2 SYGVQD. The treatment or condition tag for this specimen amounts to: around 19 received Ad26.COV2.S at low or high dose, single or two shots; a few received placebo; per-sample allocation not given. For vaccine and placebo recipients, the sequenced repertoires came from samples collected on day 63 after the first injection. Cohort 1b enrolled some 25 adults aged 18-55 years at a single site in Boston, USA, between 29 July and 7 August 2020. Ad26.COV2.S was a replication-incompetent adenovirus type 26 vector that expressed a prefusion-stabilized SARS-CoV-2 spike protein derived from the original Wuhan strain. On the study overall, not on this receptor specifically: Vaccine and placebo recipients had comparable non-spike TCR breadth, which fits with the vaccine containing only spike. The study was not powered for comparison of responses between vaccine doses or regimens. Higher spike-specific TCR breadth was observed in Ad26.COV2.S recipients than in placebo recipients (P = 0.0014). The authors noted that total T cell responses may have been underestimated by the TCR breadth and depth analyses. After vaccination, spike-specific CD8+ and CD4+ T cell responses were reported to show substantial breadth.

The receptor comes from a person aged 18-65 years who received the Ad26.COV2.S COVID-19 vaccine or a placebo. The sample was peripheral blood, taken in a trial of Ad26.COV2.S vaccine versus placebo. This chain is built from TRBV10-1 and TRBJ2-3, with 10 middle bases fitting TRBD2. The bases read TGCGCCAGCAGTGAGTCGAATCTAGCGGGAGTCTCAGATACGCAGTATTTT. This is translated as CASSESNLAGVSDTQYF.